This T cell receptor (beta chain) was captured in a study of T cell clonality in common variable immunodeficiency (dated by TCRdb to about 2015). General study outcomes and caveats: Increased TCRbeta clonality was found in CVID subjects compared with healthy controls (t-test p = 0.018), with the increase being most characteristic of about a third of subjects. CVID TCRbeta sequences were reported to have fewer deletions and N-nucleotide insertions and to lack highly modified clones with 13 or more V deletions. According to the authors, finding the cause of the higher clonality in CVID would require sequencing the repertoires of T cell subpopulations. Although equal DNA input was used, an average of about 81,820 unique sequences per sample was obtained for controls, compared with around 30,000 for CVID samples. Correlations between repertoire features and clinical complications were limited by patient heterogeneity within the CVID cohort. Fewer TCRbeta clones were shared among CVID subjects than among healthy controls (p < 0.0001).

For sequencing input, CVID and control samples contributed equivalent amounts of genomic DNA. For every sample, a 60 bp segment covering the rearranged TCRbeta CDR3 region was amplified and then sequenced. The immunoSEQ assay, a bias-corrected multiplex PCR with high-throughput sequencing, was employed for TCRbeta amplification. The authors processed their data as follows. Every unique nucleotide sequence was considered a clone and was annotated with V, D and J genes, copy number and frequency. Sequences were labeled productive if in frame, and non-productive if out of frame or containing stop codons. Clonality was calculated from Shannon's entropy as previously described. Mean CDR3 Kyte-Doolittle hydropathy was derived from the predicted amino acid sequences of productive clones. The R hclust function was used to hierarchically cluster scaled V gene usage with Manhattan distance and complete linkage. Sharing of clones by CDR3 amino acid sequence was evaluated through resampling of 12 repertoires per group over 100 rounds. The repertoires were screened for around 70 published EBV-specific TCRbeta sequences and roughly 240 published CMV-specific TCRbeta sequences. After two CVID samples that produced fewer than 10,000 sequences were dropped from the analysis, roughly 42 CVID repertoires remained. The immuneACCESS repertoire file appears here via TCRdb, limited to in-frame rearrangements. These files lack a portion of the clones; in checked studies, under half of the deficit traces to unresolved V genes, and the cause of the others is not known. That table gives V, J and clone size, and the DNA gave D and trimming. The table for this sample lists around 34,000 clones, none of them counted only once. The top ten hold 0.95% of the sample.

Most CVID patients and most healthy controls were of Caucasian heritage. Heparinized peripheral whole blood samples of about 5 to 8.5 ml were obtained from each donor. TCRbeta CDR3 repertoires were sequenced from genomic DNA of adults with common variable immune deficiency (CVID) and healthy adult controls. The control group comprised some 22 healthy adult volunteers, about twelve female and 10 or so male, aged roughly 20 to 66 years with a mean age of around 32. To isolate peripheral blood mononuclear cells, diluted blood was subjected to density centrifugation over Hypaque 1077 or Ficoll-Paque. Genomic DNA was obtained from unsorted mononuclear cells through either Qiagen column purification or a centrifugation-based method. The germline V gene (reference sequence) sets CDR1 to DFQATT and CDR2 to SNEGSKA. The germline ends are 14 bases apart after V is trimmed by 3 bases and J by 2 bases. Reading from cysteine to phenylalanine, the CDR3 counts 14 amino acids. Part of the CDR3 DNA is given, 33 bases translated from base 1.

This clone was seen at least ten times. Its recognized antigen is unknown. The missing CDR3 end, 3 residues past where the read stops, is filled in from the germline J gene. The sequence is built from TRBV20-1 and TRBJ2-7; the D gene cannot be named for sure. This clonotype originated in a person aged 18-70 years in good health. Input material: peripheral blood mononuclear cells. CDR3 bases read: TGCAGTGCTAGTGTTGGCTCCCGCCCCTACGAG. Its protein reads: CSASVGSRPYE. The whole CDR3 sequence is CSASVGSRPYEQYF.